Listed below are T cell receptor beta chains from one sample, sequenced in a study of blood T cell repertoires in COVID-19. Clones were sequenced by immunoSEQ multiplex PCR, and TCRdb holds only the in-frame ones, with some missing. The sample lists around 230,000 clones, 75% to 90% occurring once. Material: peripheral blood. All receptors derive from a man aged 25-45 years who had recovered from COVID-19. Both conserved end residues are part of each CDR3.

cdr3_aa cdr3_length j_call v_call
CASTKWGKQGAEETQYF 17 TRBJ2-5 TRBV7-2
CAVAQGGNTIYF 12 TRBJ1-3 TRBV10-3
CASRDPTGQSYNEQFF 16 TRBJ2-1 TRBV25-1
CASLHTIQGASNQPQHF 17 TRBJ1-5 TRBV6-4
CASSLGQGRNQPQHF 15 TRBJ1-5 TRBV5-6
CASSLVSHTEAFF 13 TRBJ1-1 TRBV7-2
CAWSVGAASYEQYF 14 TRBJ2-7 TRBV30
CAWSGVQATNEKLFF 15 TRBJ1-4 TRBV30
CASSPLGRNTGYTF 14 TRBJ1-2 TRBV3-1/TRBV3-2
CSAKGGALRAFF 12 TRBJ1-1 TRBV29-1
CASSGGTVYEQYF 13 TRBJ2-7 TRBV10-1
CASMEGAGVNLFEAFF 16 TRBJ1-1 TRBV19
CASSILNSGGNQPQHF 16 TRBJ1-5 TRBV19
CASSPPGGRSTEAFF 15 TRBJ1-1 TRBV18
CASSISGGSYEQYF 14 TRBJ2-7 TRBV18
CASSPSTGVEQYF 13 TRBJ2-7 TRBV9
CASSFSGDVDTQYF 14 TRBJ2-3 TRBV5-1
CASSYSKVRGSYNEQFF 17 TRBJ2-1 TRBV6-2/TRBV6-3
CASSAPTGKETQYF 14 TRBJ2-5 TRBV28
CASSIILGRGQSNEQFF 17 TRBJ2-1 TRBV19
CAISESAGGNNEQFF 15 TRBJ2-1 TRBV10-3
CASIPSTGGAGELFF 15 TRBJ2-2 TRBV3-1/TRBV3-2
CSVRGGTEAFF 11 TRBJ1-1 TRBV20-1
CASSTSGGGTTNTGELFF 18 TRBJ2-2 TRBV3-1/TRBV3-2
CASSQGPLQNYGYTF 15 TRBJ1-2 TRBV3-1/TRBV3-2
CASSLGANEQFF 12 TRBJ2-1 TRBV7-2
CASSSRDRAYEQYF 14 TRBJ2-7 TRBV5-1
CASSSQDTQYF 11 TRBJ2-3 TRBV7-9